Given below is one TCR beta chain in context. Described time point: newly diagnosed GD, antithyroid drugs for less than 3 months. The TCR library was prepared using RNA isolated from PBMCs. The CDR3 runs to 14 residues. With 4 bases removed from V and 4 bases from J, the gap between germline ends came to 13 bases. Germline assignment: CDR1 SGHVS and CDR2 FQNEAQ. The sample originates from a study of regulatory T cells in long-lasting Graves disease. Library construction for TCR beta used iRepertoire HTBI primers and Arm-PCR of CDR3 regions. TCRdb re-analysed the multiplex PCR reads in MiXCR, keeping a single row per CDR3 protein. Of roughly 500,000 distinct CDR3 sequences listed, about 13% are singletons. The same specimen was also included in a second study, on T cells in Graves' hyperthyroidism and ophthalmopathy. This second study notes: During a first-round RT-PCR of the TCR CDR3, the HTBI primer set was used.

Sequencing used peripheral blood mononuclear cells (PBMCs), obtained at new diagnosis, from a patient treated with antithyroid drugs. The sequence was obtained from a young man with Graves disease. The chain employs TRBV7-8 and TRBJ1-2, with D tentatively TRBD1 (5 bases). DNA of the CDR3: TGTGCCAGCAGCTATGAGGGGTTGAGCTATGGCTACACCTTC. This gives the protein CASSYEGLSYGYTF.